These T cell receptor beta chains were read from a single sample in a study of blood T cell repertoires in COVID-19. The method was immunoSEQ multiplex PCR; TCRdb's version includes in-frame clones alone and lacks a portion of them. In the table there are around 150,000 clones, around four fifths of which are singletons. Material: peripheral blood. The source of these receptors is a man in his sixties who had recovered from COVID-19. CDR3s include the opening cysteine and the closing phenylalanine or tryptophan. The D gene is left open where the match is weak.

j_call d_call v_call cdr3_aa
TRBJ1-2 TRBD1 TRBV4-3 CASSQDWAGGTYGYTF
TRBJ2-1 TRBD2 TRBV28 CASSNQREGWGKEQFF
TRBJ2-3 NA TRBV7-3 CASSPTSPSADTQYF
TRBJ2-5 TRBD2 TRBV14 CASSKGGQFRETQYF
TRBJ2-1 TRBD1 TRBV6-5 CASRTRGRNNEQFF
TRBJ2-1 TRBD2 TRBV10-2 CASSEQAGGDWHEQFF
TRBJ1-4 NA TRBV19 CASSIATQAGKLFF
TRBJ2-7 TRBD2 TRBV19 CASKLGRESYEQYF
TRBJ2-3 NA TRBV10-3 CAISSAGTGTDTQYF
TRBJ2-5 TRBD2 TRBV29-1 CSTTSGVQEETQYF
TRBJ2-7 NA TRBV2 CASGRDSYEQYF
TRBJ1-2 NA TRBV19 CASSFDRSPYGYTF
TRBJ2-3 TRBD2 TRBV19 CASSRTSGIDTQYF
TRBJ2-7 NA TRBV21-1 CAPKKVAGVAEQYF
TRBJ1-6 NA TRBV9 CASSSTTRDSPLHF
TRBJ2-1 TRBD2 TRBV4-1 CASSRPSGDSGSGNEQFF
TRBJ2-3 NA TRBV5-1 CASSPGQPSTDTQYF
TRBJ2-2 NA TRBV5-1 CASSPGDTGELFF
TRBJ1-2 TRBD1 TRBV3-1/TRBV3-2 CASSQAPTGWYGYTF
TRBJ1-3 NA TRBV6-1 CASSGREGYSSGNTIYF
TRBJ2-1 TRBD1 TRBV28 CASSLVEGAPSYNEQFF
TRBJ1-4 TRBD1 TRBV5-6 CASSPGTGAYEKLFF
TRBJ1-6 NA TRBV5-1 CASSLDHGGGSPLHF
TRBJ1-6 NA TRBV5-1 CASAGGDPDSPLHF
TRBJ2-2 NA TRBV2 CASTLDLNTGELFF
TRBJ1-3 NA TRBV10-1 CASPQGSSGNTIYF
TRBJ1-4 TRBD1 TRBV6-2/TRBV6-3 CASSSSGGSNEKLFF